The 9 T cell receptor beta chains below come from one sample, sequenced in a study of blood T cell repertoires in COVID-19. Assay used: immunoSEQ multiplex PCR; TCRdb lists only in-frame clones, some missing. This table has 20,000 to 30,000 clones, 90% to 95% appearing once. Sequencing used peripheral blood. These receptor sequences come from a human donor in a cohort sampled during active COVID-19.

V usage is TRBV6-5 and J usage is TRBJ1-2, with D possibly TRBD1 on 6 matching bases. The V end lost 8 bases, the J end lost 5 bases, and 12 bases lay between the germline ends. Germline CDR1 reads MNHEY; CDR2 reads SVGAGI. The CDR3 spans 12 residues. CDR3 amino acids: CASGMQGYGYTF. In nucleotides, the CDR3 is TGTGCCAGCGGGATGCAGGGGTATGGCTACACCTTC.

V is TRBV6-5 and J is TRBJ2-5; 7 bases fit TRBD1. The CDR3 length is 13 residues. The J segment lost 1 base and the V segment lost 9 bases, leaving 5 bases of the junction unmatched. CDR1 is MNHEY, CDR2 SVGAGI, per germline. The CDR3 DNA reads TGTGCCAGTTTACAGGGGCCCCAAGAGACCCAGTACTTC. It translates to CASLQGPQETQYF.

The chain carries TRBV3-1 (or the pseudogene TRBV3-2) and TRBJ2-6; D remains ambiguous. The CDR3 consists of 15 residues. V gave up 4 bases and J gave up 1 base, with 8 bases separating them. The germline gives CDR1 LGHDT, CDR2 YNNKEL (reference sequence). The CDR3 loop is CASSPPVSGANVLTF. The CDR3 DNA reads TGTGCCAGCAGCCCCCCCGTGTCTGGGGCCAACGTCCTGACTTTC.

The chain recombines TRBV15 with TRBJ2-2, with TRBD1 matching 9 bases. The CDR3 consists of 17 residues. V lost 0 bases and J lost 7; bases outside the gene matches: 9. Germline CDR1 LNHNV, CDR2 YYDKDF (reference sequence). The CDR3 sequence: CATSRDQLTTGGGELFF. CDR3 bases: TGTGCCACCAGCAGAGACCAACTAACGACAGGGGGCGGGGAGCTGTTTTTT.

The V gene is TRBV7-9, the J gene TRBJ2-3; D unresolved. V gave up 1 base and J gave up 4 bases, with 6 bases separating them. CDR1 SEHNR and CDR2 FQNEAQ come from the germline V gene (reference sequence). This CDR3 comprises 13 residues. The CDR3 protein is CASSLGPPDTQYF. The CDR3 bases are TGTGCCAGCAGCTTAGGGCCCCCAGATACGCAGTATTTT.

V is TRBV6-5 and J is TRBJ2-7; 7 bases are shared with TRBD2. Trimming removed 6 bases from V and 2 bases from J; junction bases left unmatched: 10. The CDR3 is 15 amino acids. Germline V gives CDR1 MNHEY, CDR2 SVGAGI. The CDR3 loop reads CASRVGLAVAYEQYF. Written as DNA, the CDR3 is TGTGCCAGCAGAGTTGGGCTAGCGGTCGCCTACGAGCAGTACTTC.

There are a few counts of this clone. The chain joins TRBV4-1 to TRBJ1-1, with a tentative D call TRBD1 (6 bases). The CDR3 is 15 residues long. Germline-derived CDR1 and CDR2 are MGHRA and YSYEKL. The V end was cut by 3 bases, the J end by 2 bases, with 13 bases between. CDR3 sequence: CASSHPQGPNTEAFF. The CDR3 coding sequence is TGCGCCAGCAGCCACCCACAGGGTCCTAACACTGAAGCTTTCTTT.

The chain uses TRBV3-1 (or the pseudogene TRBV3-2) and TRBJ1-4, with 11 positions matching TRBD1. Looked up from germline, CDR1 is LGHDT and CDR2 is YNNKEL (reference sequence). Trimming cost V 0 bases and J 7 bases; bases outside gene matches: 4. This CDR3 is 16 amino acids long. CDR3 sequence (DNA): TGTGCCAGCAGCCAAGATGGGACAGGGGGTCGTGAAAAACTGTTTTTT. It translates to CASSQDGTGGREKLFF.

This clone was detected once. This sequence joins TRBV5-4 and TRBJ2-7; TRBD1 agrees at 12 bases. Germline lookup yields CDR1 SGHNT and CDR2 YYREEE (reference sequence). This CDR3 has 18 residues. J was trimmed by 6 bases and V by 3 bases; bases with no gene match: 16. The CDR3 region has the DNA TGTGCCAGCAGCTCACTTATACGTCTCGGGACAGGGGGCTCCGAGCAGTACTTC. Translated: CASSSLIRLGTGGSEQYF.